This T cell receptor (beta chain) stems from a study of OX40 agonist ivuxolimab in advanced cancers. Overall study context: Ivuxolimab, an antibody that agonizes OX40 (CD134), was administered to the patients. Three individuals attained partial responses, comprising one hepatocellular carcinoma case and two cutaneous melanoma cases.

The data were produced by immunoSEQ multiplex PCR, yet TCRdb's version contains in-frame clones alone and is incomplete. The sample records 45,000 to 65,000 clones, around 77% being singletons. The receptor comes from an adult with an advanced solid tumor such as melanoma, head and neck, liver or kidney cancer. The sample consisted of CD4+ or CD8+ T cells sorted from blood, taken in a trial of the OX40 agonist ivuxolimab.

CDR3 in amino acids: CASSLTRDLEVQFF. In DNA form, the CDR3 reads TGTGCCAGCAGTTTAACGAGGGACCTTGAGGTGCAGTTCTTC. The V and J genes are TRBV28 and TRBJ2-1; D may correspond to TRBD1 or TRBD2 (5 bases each). Trimming took off 2 bases at V and 12 bases at J, with 17 bases between the two ends. Germline assignment: CDR1 MDHEN and CDR2 SYDVKM. The CDR3 sequence is 14 residues long.